The 20 T cell receptor beta chains in this list originate from one sample, sequenced in a study of T cell repertoires in cytomegalovirus infection. TCRdb analysed the reads with MiXCR anew, one entry per CDR3 protein. The sample has fewer than 250,000 distinct CDR3 sequences, around 12% seen once. Input material: PBMCs. The receptor set was obtained from a human donor in good health (CMV status not recorded). Some clones in this sample may be carry-over from other donors' samples.

This clonotype was found many times. This rearrangement joins TRBV28 to TRBJ2-7; D is ambiguous. Trimming cost V 4 bases and J 0 bases, with 19 bases left between them. CDR3 length equals 17 residues. From germline, CDR1 is MDHEN and CDR2 SYDVKM. The CDR3 protein is CASSSPRKASSSYEQYF. The CDR3 DNA follows: TGTGCCAGCAGTTCCCCCCGAAAAGCGTCAAGCTCCTACGAGCAGTACTTC.

V is TRBV5-4 and J is TRBJ1-2; 10 bases match TRBD1. Per the germline V gene, CDR1 is SGHNT and CDR2 is YYREEE (reference sequence). The V segment lost 2 bases and the J segment 7 bases; nucleotides outside the gene matches: 8. The CDR3 totals 15 residues. CDR3 nucleotide sequence: TGTGCCAGCAGCTTCGCCGGGACAGGGGATTTTGGCTACACCTTC. Translated, it gives CASSFAGTGDFGYTF.

At least ten counts were recorded for this clonotype. The rearrangement uses TRBV12-3 or TRBV12-4 and TRBJ2-1, with 14 bases aligning to TRBD2. Trimming took 6 bases from V and 7 from J; bases not matched to a gene: 5. The CDR3 contains 15 residues. The CDR3: CASRNRTSGRNEQFF. CDR3 DNA: TGTGCCAGCAGAAACCGGACTAGCGGGAGGAATGAGCAGTTCTTC.

This clonotype was seen a handful of times. The chain uses TRBV12-5 and TRBJ2-1; 7 nucleotides line up with TRBD1. Germline V CDR1 and CDR2: LGHNT, FRNRAP. CDR3 length: 15 amino acids. J was trimmed by 0 bases and V by 8 bases; bases with no gene match: 7. The chain's CDR3 is CASLGGAGSYNEQFF. The CDR3 coding sequence is TGTGCTAGTTTAGGGGGCGCAGGCTCCTACAATGAGCAGTTCTTC.

This clonotype was found many times. V is TRBV5-1 and J is TRBJ1-4, with 10 bases lining up with TRBD1. With 4 bases clipped from V and 2 bases from J, the junction kept 14 bases outside the gene matches. CDR1 and CDR2 (germline): SGHRS, YFSETQ. This CDR3 is 19 amino acids long. The CDR3 loop is CASSPRTGGVGTTNEKLFF. The DNA for the CDR3 is TGCGCCAGCAGCCCGAGGACAGGGGGAGTCGGTACGACTAATGAAAAACTGTTTTTT.

This clonotype was observed at least ten times. V usage is TRBV5-1 and J usage is TRBJ2-3, with 7 bases matching TRBD1. Germline V gene data show CDR1 as SGHRS and CDR2 as YFSETQ. J was trimmed by 4 bases and V by 0 bases; bases with no gene match: 8. The CDR3 runs to 16 residues. This CDR3 reads CASSLEGRQGADTQYF. CDR3 DNA sequence: TGCGCCAGCAGCTTGGAGGGGCGGCAGGGGGCAGATACGCAGTATTTT.

V usage is TRBV11-2 and J usage is TRBJ2-7; 8 bases fit TRBD2. CDR3 length: 15 residues. V trimming: 4 bases; J trimming: 6 bases; junction bases outside the gene matches: 11. Germline values: CDR1 SGHAT, CDR2 FQNNGV. The CDR3 spells CASSSVGTSRLEQYF. CDR3 DNA sequence: TGTGCCAGCAGCTCAGTGGGGACTAGTAGGCTCGAGCAGTACTTC.

This clonotype occurred a few times. This chain links TRBV9 with TRBJ2-7; no clear D. Trimming shortened V by 1 base and J by 3 bases, and 14 bases separated the two germline ends. The CDR3 has 15 amino acids. CDR1 and CDR2 from the germline V gene are SGDLS and YYNGEE. CDR3 protein: CASSVTGEASYEQYF. CDR3 coding DNA: TGTGCCAGCAGCGTAACTGGCGAGGCTAGCTACGAGCAGTACTTC.

This sequence joins TRBV20-1 and TRBJ2-7; the match to TRBD2 covers 11 bases. CDR1 and CDR2 from the germline V gene are DFQATT and SNEGSKA (reference sequence). This CDR3 region has 13 residues. J was trimmed by 3 bases and V by 5 bases; bases with no gene match: 3. This chain's CDR3 is CSASGLAGYEQYF. The CDR3 nucleotides read TGCAGTGCTTCCGGACTAGCGGGCTACGAGCAGTACTTC.

This clonotype was observed many times. This chain joins TRBV7-2 and TRBJ2-7; no reliable D call. The CDR3 has 14 residues. Germline V gives CDR1 SGHTA, CDR2 FQGNSA. The V end lost 6 bases, the J end lost 0 bases, and 12 bases lay between the germline ends. Here the CDR3 reads CASRAFRDSYEQYF. In nucleotides, the CDR3 is TGTGCCAGCAGGGCCTTTCGAGACTCCTACGAGCAGTACTTC. Full variable domain (rest looked up from reference TRBV7-2 and TRBJ2-7): GAGVSQSPSNKVTEKGKDVELRCDPISGHTALYWYRQSLGQGLEFLIYFQGNSAPDKSGLPSDRFSAERTGGSVSTLTIQRTQQEDSAVYLCASRAFRDSYEQYFGPGTRLTVT.

The chain joins TRBV20-1 to TRBJ1-4; 10 bases agree with TRBD1. Germline CDR1 reads DFQATT; CDR2 reads SNEGSKA (reference sequence). The CDR3 covers 13 residues. The J segment lost 8 bases and the V segment lost 6 bases, leaving 6 bases of the junction unmatched. The DNA of the CDR3 is TGCAGTGCCGGGGACAGGGGAAGAGAAAAACTGTTTTTT. This gives the protein CSAGDRGREKLFF.

The sample holds one count of this clonotype. A much larger clone sits a single nucleotide away, making a read error possible. J is TRBJ2-2 and V is TRBV7-2, with 8 positions matching TRBD2. The CDR3 is made up of 16 amino acids. CDR1 SGHTA and CDR2 FQGNSA come from the germline V gene. In DNA, the CDR3 is TGTGCCAGCAGCTTAGATAGTAGCGGGAACCCCGGGGAGCTGTTTTTT. Protein product: CASSLDSSGNPGELFF.

This clonotype occurred many times. The CDR3 DNA sequence: TGTGCCAGCAGTCAGCGGGGGCAAGAGACCCAGTACTTC. Translating it yields CASSQRGQETQYF. The rearrangement uses TRBV7-2 and TRBJ2-5, with 8 bases aligning to TRBD2. V lost 6 bases, J lost 2 bases, and 2 bases stayed unmatched. There are 13 residues in the CDR3. Germline V lookup: CDR1 SGHTA, CDR2 FQGNSA. The full variable domain, with the rest looked up from reference TRBV7-2 and TRBJ2-5, is GAGVSQSPSNKVTEKGKDVELRCDPISGHTALYWYRQSLGQGLEFLIYFQGNSAPDKSGLPSDRFSAERTGGSVSTLTIQRTQQEDSAVYLCASSQRGQETQYFGPGTRLLVL.

The sample holds a few counts of this clonotype. V is TRBV29-1 and J is TRBJ2-5; TRBD1 is a possible D gene (6 bases). The ends were cut back, 6 bases at V and 5 bases at J, with 19 bases in the middle. CDR3 length: 14 amino acids. Germline-derived CDR1 and CDR2 are SQVTM and ANQGSEA. Here the CDR3 DNA reads TGCAGCGTCGATCCGGGACAAAACAAGGAGACCCAGTACTTC. This gives the protein CSVDPGQNKETQYF.

The chain carries TRBV6-2 or TRBV6-3 and TRBJ2-7; tentative D call: TRBD1 (6 bases). Per germline, CDR1 MNHEY and CDR2 SVGEGT. Trimming shortened V by 5 bases and J by 1 base, and 12 bases separated the two germline ends. The CDR3 has 14 amino acids. The CDR3 reads CASSEPTGSYEQYF. The CDR3 nucleotides read TGTGCCAGCAGTGAGCCGACAGGTTCCTACGAGCAGTACTTC.

In its sample, this clonotype was seen many times. The rearrangement uses TRBV7-2 and TRBJ2-3, with TRBD2 matching over 12 bases. The CDR3 has 16 residues. The trim removed 5 bases at V and 4 bases at J, leaving 7 bases unmatched. Germline CDR1 and CDR2: SGHTA and FQGNSA. The DNA of the CDR3 is TGTGCCAGCAGCAATCCCACTAGCGGGGGGCCAGATACGCAGTATTTT. Translating gives CASSNPTSGGPDTQYF.

The chain joins TRBV19 to TRBJ2-4; 7 nucleotides match TRBD1. Germline-derived CDR1 and CDR2 are LNHDA and SQIVND (reference sequence). Trimming removed 5 bases from V and 0 bases from J; junction bases left unmatched: 13. This CDR3 comprises 18 residues. CDR3 region: CASSSVTGTAIAKNIQYF. CDR3 DNA: TGTGCCAGTAGTTCCGTTACCGGGACAGCCATAGCCAAAAACATTCAGTACTTC.

This clonotype has just a few counts. The chain joins TRBV5-1 to TRBJ1-1; D perhaps matches TRBD1 (5 bases). V dropped 4 bases and J dropped 1 base, with 11 bases sitting between them. Germline loops: CDR1 SGHRS, CDR2 YFSETQ. The CDR3 covers 14 residues. DNA for the CDR3: TGCGCCAGCAGCCCAAACCAGGGGAACACTGAAGCTTTCTTT. It specifies CASSPNQGNTEAFF. Variable domain in full (rest from reference TRBV5-1 and TRBJ1-1): KAGVTQTPRYLIKTRGQQVTLSCSPISGHRSVSWYQQTPGQGLQFLFEYFSETQRNKGNFPGRFSGRQFSNSRSEMNVSTLELGDSALYLCASSPNQGNTEAFFGQGTRLTVV.

The table lists this clonotype with many counts. This chain joins TRBV7-2 and TRBJ2-2, with TRBD2 as a possible D gene (6 bases). Trimming took off 5 bases at V and 3 bases at J, with 13 bases between the two ends. Per germline, CDR1 SGHTA and CDR2 FQGNSA. This CDR3 comprises 15 residues. The CDR3 sequence is CASSPWDSYTGELFF. The CDR3 bases are TGTGCCAGCAGCCCTTGGGACTCTTACACCGGGGAGCTGTTTTTT.

There are many counts of this clonotype. The chain employs TRBV7-2 and TRBJ2-1, with TRBD2 matching over 8 bases. This CDR3 is built from 19 residues. Germline V gene lookup returns CDR1 SGHTA and CDR2 FQGNSA. The J segment lost 1 base and the V segment lost 4 bases, leaving 15 bases of the junction unmatched. CDR3 bases: TGTGCCAGCAGCTCCATGTACAGCGGGGGTGGGAAATCCTACAATGAGCAGTTCTTC. As protein: CASSSMYSGGGKSYNEQFF.